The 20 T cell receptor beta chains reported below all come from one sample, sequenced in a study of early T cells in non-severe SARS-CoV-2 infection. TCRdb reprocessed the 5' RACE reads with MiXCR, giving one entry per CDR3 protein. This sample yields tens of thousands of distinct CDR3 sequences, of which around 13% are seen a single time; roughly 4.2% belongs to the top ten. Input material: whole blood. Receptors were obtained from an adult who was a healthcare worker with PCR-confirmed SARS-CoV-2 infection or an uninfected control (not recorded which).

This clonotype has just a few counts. This CDR3 is CASSLGPTGELFF. Written as DNA, the CDR3 is TGTGCCAGCAGCTTGGGACCCACCGGGGAGCTGTTTTTT. The chain joins TRBV5-5 to TRBJ2-2; no clear D gene. V was pared by 0 bases and J by 4 bases, with 4 bases between. This CDR3 has 13 residues. CDR1 SGHKS and CDR2 YYEKEE come from the germline V gene (reference sequence).

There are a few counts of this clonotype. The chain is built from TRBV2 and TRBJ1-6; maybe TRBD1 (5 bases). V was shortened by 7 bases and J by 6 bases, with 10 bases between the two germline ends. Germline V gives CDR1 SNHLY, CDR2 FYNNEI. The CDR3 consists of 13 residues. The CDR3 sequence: CASNRDPNSPLHF. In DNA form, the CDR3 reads TGTGCCAGCAACCGGGACCCTAATTCACCCCTCCACTTT.

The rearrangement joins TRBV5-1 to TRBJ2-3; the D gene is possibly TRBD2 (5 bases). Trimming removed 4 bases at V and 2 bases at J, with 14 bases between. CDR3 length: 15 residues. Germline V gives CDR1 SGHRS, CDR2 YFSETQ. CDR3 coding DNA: TGCGCCAGCAGCGATTACGTCCGGGACACAGATACGCAGTATTTT. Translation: CASSDYVRDTDTQYF.

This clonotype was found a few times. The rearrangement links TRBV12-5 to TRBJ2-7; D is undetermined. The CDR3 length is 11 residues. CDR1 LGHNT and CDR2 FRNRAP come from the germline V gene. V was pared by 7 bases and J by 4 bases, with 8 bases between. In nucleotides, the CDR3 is TGTGCTAGTGACGAAGGATACGAGCAGTACTTC. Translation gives CASDEGYEQYF.

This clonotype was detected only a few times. This CDR3 is CASTEPQETEAFF. The CDR3 DNA reads as TGTGCCAGCACCGAACCGCAGGAAACTGAAGCTTTCTTT. The J gene is TRBJ1-1, the V gene TRBV6-2 or TRBV6-3; D is undetermined. CDR3 size: 13 residues. V lost 7 bases, J lost 5 bases, and 14 bases lay in between. Germline CDR1 reads MNHEY; CDR2 reads SVGEGT.

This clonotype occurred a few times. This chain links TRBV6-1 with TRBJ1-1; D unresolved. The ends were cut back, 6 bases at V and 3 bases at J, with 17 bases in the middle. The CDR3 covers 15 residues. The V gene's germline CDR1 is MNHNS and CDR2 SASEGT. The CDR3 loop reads CASRAPEEVHTEAFF. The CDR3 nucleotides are TGTGCCAGCAGAGCGCCCGAGGAGGTGCACACTGAAGCTTTCTTT.

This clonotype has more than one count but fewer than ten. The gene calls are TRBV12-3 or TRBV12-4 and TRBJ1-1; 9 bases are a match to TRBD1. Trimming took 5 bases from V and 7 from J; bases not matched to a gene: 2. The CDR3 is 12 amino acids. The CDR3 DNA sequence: TGTGCCAGCAGTCCGGACAGGGGTGAAGCTTTCTTT. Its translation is CASSPDRGEAFF.

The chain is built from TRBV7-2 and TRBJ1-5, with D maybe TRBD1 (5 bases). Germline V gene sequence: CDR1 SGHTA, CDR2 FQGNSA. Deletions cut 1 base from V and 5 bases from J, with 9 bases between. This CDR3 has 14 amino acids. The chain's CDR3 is CASSLVLGDQPQHF. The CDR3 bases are TGTGCCAGCAGCTTAGTATTGGGGGATCAGCCCCAGCATTTT.

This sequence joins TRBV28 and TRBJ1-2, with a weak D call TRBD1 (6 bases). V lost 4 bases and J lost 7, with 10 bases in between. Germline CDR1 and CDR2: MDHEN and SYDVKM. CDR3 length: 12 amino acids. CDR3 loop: CASSSTGFGYTF. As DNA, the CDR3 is TGTGCCAGCAGTTCCACAGGGTTTGGCTACACCTTC.

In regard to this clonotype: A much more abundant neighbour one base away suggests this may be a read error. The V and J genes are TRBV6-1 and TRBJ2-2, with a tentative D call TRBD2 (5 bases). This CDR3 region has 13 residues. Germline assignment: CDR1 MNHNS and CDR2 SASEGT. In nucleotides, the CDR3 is TGTACCAGCTGGACTTGGTCCTCCGGGGAGCTGTTTTTT. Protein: CTSWTWSSGELFF.

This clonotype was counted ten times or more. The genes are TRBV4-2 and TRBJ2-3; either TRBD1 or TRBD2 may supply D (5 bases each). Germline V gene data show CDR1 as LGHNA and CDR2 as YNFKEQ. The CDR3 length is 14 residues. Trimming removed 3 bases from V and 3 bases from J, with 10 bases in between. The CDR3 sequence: CASSQGVITDTQYF. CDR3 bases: TGTGCCAGCAGCCAGGGGGTAATTACAGATACGCAGTATTTT.

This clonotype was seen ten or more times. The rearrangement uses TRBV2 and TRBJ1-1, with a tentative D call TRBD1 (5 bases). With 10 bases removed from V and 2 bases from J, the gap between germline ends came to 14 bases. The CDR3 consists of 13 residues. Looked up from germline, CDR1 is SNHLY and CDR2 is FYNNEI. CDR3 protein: CATSVGPNTEAFF. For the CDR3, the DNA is TGTGCCACTTCGGTGGGGCCCAACACTGAAGCTTTCTTT.

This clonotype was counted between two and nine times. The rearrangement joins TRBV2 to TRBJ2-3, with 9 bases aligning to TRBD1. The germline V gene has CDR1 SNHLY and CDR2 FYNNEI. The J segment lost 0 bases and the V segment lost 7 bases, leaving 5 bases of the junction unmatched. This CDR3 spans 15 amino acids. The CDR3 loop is CASTRGTGSTDTQYF. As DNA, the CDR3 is TGTGCCAGCACCCGCGGGACAGGGAGCACAGATACGCAGTATTTT.

CDR3 sequence (DNA): TGCAGCGCCTCCGCTGGAGAGACCCAGTACTTC. Its protein is CSASAGETQYF. The chain links TRBV29-1 to TRBJ2-5; D not resolved. This CDR3 spans 11 amino acids. Germline V gene sequence: CDR1 SQVTM, CDR2 ANQGSEA. V was pared by 7 bases and J by 4 bases, with 10 bases between. The full variable domain, completed using reference TRBV29-1 and TRBJ2-5, is SAVISQKPSRDICQRGTSLTIQCQVDSQVTMMFWYRQQPGQSLTLIATANQGSEATYESGFVIDKFPISRPNLTFSTLTVSNMSPEDSSIYLCSASAGETQYFGPGTRLLVL.

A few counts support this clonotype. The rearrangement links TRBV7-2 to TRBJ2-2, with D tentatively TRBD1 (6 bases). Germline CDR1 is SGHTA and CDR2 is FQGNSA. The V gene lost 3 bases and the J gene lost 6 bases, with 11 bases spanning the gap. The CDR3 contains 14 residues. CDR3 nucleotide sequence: TGTGCCAGCAGCTTCACCAGGGGAGCCGGGGAGCTGTTTTTT. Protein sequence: CASSFTRGAGELFF.

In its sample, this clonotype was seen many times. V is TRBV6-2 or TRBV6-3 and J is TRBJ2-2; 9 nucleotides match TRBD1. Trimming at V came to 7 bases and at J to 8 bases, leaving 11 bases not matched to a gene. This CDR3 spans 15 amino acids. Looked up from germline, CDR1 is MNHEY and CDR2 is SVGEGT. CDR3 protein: CASTTHRGLGGELFF. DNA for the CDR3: TGTGCCAGCACCACCCACAGGGGGCTAGGAGGGGAGCTGTTTTTT.

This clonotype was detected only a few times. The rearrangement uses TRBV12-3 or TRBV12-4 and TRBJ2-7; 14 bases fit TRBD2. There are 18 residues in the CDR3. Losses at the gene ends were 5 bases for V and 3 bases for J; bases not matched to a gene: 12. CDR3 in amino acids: CASSPRRTSGGPLYEQYF. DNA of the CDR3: TGTGCCAGCAGTCCCCGGAGGACTAGCGGGGGGCCACTCTACGAGCAGTACTTC.

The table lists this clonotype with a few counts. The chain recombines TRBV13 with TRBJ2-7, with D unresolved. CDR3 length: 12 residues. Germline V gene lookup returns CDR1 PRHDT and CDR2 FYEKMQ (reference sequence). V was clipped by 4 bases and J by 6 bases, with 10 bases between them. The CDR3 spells CASSSRFCEQYF. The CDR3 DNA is TGTGCCAGCAGCTCCCGTTTTTGCGAGCAGTACTTC.

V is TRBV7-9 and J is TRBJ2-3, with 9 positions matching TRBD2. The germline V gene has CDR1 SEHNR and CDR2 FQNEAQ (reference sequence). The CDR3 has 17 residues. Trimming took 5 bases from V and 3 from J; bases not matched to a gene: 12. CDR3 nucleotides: TGTGCCAGCAGCCTCTGGTCGGCTAGCGGGGAAACAGATACGCAGTATTTT. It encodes CASSLWSASGETDTQYF.

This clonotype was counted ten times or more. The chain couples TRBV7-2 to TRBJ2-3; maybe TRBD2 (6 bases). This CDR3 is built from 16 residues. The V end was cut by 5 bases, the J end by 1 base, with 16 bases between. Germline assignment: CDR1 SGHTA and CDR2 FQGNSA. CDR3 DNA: TGTGCCAGCAGCATCACGGGCGGGGTTGGCACAGATACGCAGTATTTT. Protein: CASSITGGVGTDTQYF.